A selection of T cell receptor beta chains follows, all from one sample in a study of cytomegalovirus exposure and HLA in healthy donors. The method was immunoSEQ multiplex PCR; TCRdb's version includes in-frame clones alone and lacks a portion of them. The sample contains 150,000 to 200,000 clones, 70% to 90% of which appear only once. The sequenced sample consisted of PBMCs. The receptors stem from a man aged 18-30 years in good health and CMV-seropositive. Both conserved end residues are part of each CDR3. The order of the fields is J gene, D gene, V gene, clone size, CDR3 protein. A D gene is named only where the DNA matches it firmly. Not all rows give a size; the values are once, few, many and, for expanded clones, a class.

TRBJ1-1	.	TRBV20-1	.	CSALRNTEAFF
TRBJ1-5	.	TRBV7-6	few	CASSLAPVLNQPQHF
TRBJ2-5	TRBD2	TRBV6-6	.	CASSSSGTSDGETQYF
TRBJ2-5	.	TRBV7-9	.	CASSLNNQGGTQYF
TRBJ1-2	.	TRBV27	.	CASSSQGGVDYGYTF
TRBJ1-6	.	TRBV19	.	CASSPPVGRGGTQNSPLHF
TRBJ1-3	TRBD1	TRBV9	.	CASSTRQGRSGNTIYF
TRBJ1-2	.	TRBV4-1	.	CASSQVFTASVGYGYTF
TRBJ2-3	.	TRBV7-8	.	CASSLGLTSTDTQYF
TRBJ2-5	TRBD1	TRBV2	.	CASSVGTEMETQYF
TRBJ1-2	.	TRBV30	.	CAWSVDSLAYGYTF
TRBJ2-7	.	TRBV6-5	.	CASSDHRYEQYF
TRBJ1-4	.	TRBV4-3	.	CASSQAGGAANEKLFF
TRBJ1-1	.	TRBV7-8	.	CASSPGDTLRRTRAFF
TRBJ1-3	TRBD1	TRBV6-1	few	CASRPTGTGNTIYF
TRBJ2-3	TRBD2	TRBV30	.	CASSGGALDTQYF
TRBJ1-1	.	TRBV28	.	CASSEPGEAFDTEAFF
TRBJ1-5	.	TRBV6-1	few	CASKPQGGNQPQHF
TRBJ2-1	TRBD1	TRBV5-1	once	CASSLRTGPYNEQFF
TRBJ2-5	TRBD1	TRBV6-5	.	CASSYSGGKGETQYF
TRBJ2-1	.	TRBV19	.	CASRRGARDEQFF
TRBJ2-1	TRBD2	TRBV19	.	CASSILLAGVYNEQFF
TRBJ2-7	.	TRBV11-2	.	CASSSGPGEGEQYF
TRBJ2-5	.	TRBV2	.	CASSESVNQETQYF
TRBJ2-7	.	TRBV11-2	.	CASSPHVSEQYF
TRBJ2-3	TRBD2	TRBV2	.	CASNTGGATDTQYF
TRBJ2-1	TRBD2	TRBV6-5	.	CASSYLTGGSYNEQFF
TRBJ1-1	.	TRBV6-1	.	CASSEAAEAFF
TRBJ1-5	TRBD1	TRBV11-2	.	CASSSQGGQPQHF
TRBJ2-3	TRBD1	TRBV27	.	CASSSPGGIDTQYF
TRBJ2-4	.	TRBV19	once	CATRDKLAKNIQYF
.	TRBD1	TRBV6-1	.	CASSGTGWSYEQYF
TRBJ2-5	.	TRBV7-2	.	CASSPRRTQETQYF
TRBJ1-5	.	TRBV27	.	CASSLSPPGLGPQHF
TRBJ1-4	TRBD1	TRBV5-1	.	CASRGTGHINEKLFF
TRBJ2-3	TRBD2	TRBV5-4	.	CASSRSSGEADTQYF
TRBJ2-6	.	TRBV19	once	CASSPSGHPGANVLTF
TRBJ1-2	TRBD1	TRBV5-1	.	CASSRGTGENYGYTF
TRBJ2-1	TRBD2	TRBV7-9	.	CASSLVAGGLDEQFF
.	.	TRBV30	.	CAWSVRQGYEQYF
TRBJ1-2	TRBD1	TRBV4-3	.	CASSQGDRANYGYTF
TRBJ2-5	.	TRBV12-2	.	CASRLRPGGGETQYF
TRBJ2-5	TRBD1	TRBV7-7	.	CASSLGTGGETQYF
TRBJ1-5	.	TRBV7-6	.	CASSLGDTINQPQHF
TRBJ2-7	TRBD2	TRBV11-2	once	CASSHRGLAEEQYF
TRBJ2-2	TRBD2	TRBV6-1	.	CAGRLAGGTGELFF
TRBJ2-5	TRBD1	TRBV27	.	CASSRGTAQETQYF
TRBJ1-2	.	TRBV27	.	CASSLSGAGYGYTF
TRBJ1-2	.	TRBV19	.	CASKVREANYGYTF
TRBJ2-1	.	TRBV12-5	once	CASAGRAATYNEQFF
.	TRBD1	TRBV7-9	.	CASSSRTGNSYEQYF
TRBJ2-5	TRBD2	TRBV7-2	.	CASSLPLAGAETQYF
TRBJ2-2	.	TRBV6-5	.	CASSYFRYTGELFF
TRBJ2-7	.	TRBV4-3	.	CASSQGTGYEQYF